This is a list of T cell receptor beta chains from one sample in a study of response to subunit inactivated influenza vaccine. From the RT-PCR reads, TCRdb called clonotypes with MiXCR, one entry per CDR3 protein. The sample holds hundreds of thousands of distinct CDR3 sequences, around 10% seen once. The sample was also reused in another study, on T cells expressing NK-cell markers.

This sample comprised PBMCs from blood, obtained on the day of vaccination. The receptors come from a man aged 50-60 years who received an inactivated influenza vaccine. The CDR3 runs from the conserved cysteine through the conserved F or W. The order of the fields is clone size, V gene, J gene, D gene, CDR3 protein, CDR3 DNA. A D gene is named only where the DNA matches it firmly. Some rows have no size entry. The others give once, few or many, or a class for an expanded clone.

few	TRBV20-1	TRBJ2-1	TRBD2	CSARDPASGGAFSYNEQFF	TGCAGTGCTAGAGATCCGGCTAGCGGGGGAGCTTTCTCCTACAATGAGCAGTTCTTC
few	TRBV5-1	TRBJ2-3	NA	CASSFTLDTDTQYF	TGCGCCAGCAGCTTTACATTGGATACAGATACGCAGTATTTT
few	TRBV9	TRBJ2-7	NA	CASSVGSQVSYEQYF	TGTGCCAGCAGCGTAGGGTCGCAGGTCTCCTACGAGCAGTACTTC
many	TRBV5-1	TRBJ2-7	NA	CASSKEGLPVYEQYF	TGCGCCAGCAGCAAGGAAGGACTACCCGTCTACGAGCAGTACTTC
NA	TRBV20-1	TRBJ2-5	TRBD2	CSARALLAGLQETQYF	TGCAGTGCTAGAGCCCTACTAGCGGGCCTCCAAGAGACCCAGTACTTC
NA	TRBV29-1	TRBJ1-1	NA	CSSRFRADTEAFF	TGCAGCTCTCGATTTAGGGCGGACACTGAAGCTTTCTTT
few	TRBV18	TRBJ2-3	NA	CASSPVGTDTQYF	TGTGCCAGCTCACCAGTGGGCACAGATACGCAGTATTTT
few	TRBV20-1	TRBJ1-3	TRBD1	CSARDFRGQRNTIYF	TGCAGTGCTAGAGATTTCAGGGGGCAACGGAACACCATATATTTT
NA	TRBV18	TRBJ2-1	NA	CASSPSGTVGSYNEQFF	TGTGCCAGCTCACCAAGTGGCACAGTCGGCTCCTACAATGAGCAGTTCTTC
NA	TRBV12-3/TRBV12-4	TRBJ1-4	NA	CASSLVGTARKLFF	TGTGCCAGCAGTTTGGTTGGGACGGCCCGAAAACTGTTTTTT
NA	TRBV7-9	TRBJ2-7	NA	CASSPWTARSSYEQYF	TGTGCCAGCAGCCCGTGGACTGCGCGGAGCTCCTACGAGCAGTACTTC
NA	TRBV27	TRBJ2-2	NA	CASSPAFPGDTGELFF	TGTGCCAGCAGCCCCGCCTTCCCGGGTGACACCGGGGAGCTGTTTTTT
few	TRBV28	TRBJ2-5	TRBD1	CASIRDREVLYF	TGTGCCAGCATTCGGGACAGGGAGGTTCTGTACTTC
NA	TRBV27	TRBJ1-6	NA	CASSLGWGGSSPLHF	TGTGCCAGCAGTTTAGGGTGGGGGGGCAGCTCACCCCTCCACTTT
many	TRBV25-1	TRBJ1-2	NA	CASSEWGRDRLHGYTF	TGTGCCAGCAGTGAATGGGGGCGGGATCGCCTACATGGCTACACCTTC
few	TRBV6-2/TRBV6-3	TRBJ2-7	NA	CASSIRGALTYEQYF	TGTGCCAGCAGTATCCGGGGGGCTCTTACCTACGAGCAGTACTTC
NA	TRBV12-3/TRBV12-4	TRBJ2-5	NA	CASSSGVKAAQETQYF	TGTGCCAGCAGTTCCGGGGTCAAGGCGGCCCAAGAGACCCAGTACTTC
NA	TRBV24-1	TRBJ2-5	NA	CATSLEETQYF	TGTGCCACCAGTCTAGAAGAGACCCAGTACTTC
few	TRBV5-1	TRBJ2-2	TRBD2	CASSLPGGEELFF	TGCGCCAGCAGCTTGCCGGGAGGAGAGGAGCTGTTTTTT
few	TRBV7-2	TRBJ2-1	NA	CASSRTMSSYNEQFF	TGTGCCAGCAGTCGAACTATGAGCTCCTACAATGAGCAGTTCTTC